The 27 T cell receptor beta chains given below trace back to one sample, sequenced in a study of radiation and T cells in renal cell carcinoma. Assay: immunoSEQ multiplex PCR; the TCRdb copy retains only in-frame clones and omits some. The sample comprises 90,000 to 100,000 clones, 75% to 85% of which are singletons, and under 8.5% rests with the top ten. Time point reported: blood 4 weeks post-SBRT, at nephrectomy. The treatment here: 15 Gy SBRT to primary tumor, nephrectomy 4 weeks later. This material consisted of blood, taken from a patient whose treatment included radiotherapy and nephrectomy. The source of these receptors is a man in his sixties with renal cell carcinoma.

The V gene is TRBV14, the J gene TRBJ2-1; unclear D gene. The germline CDR1 and CDR2 sequences are SGHDN and FVKESK. V lost 5 bases to trimming and J lost 4 bases, with 12 bases between them. This CDR3 is built from 14 residues. The DNA of the CDR3 is TGTGCCAGCAGCGAAGGTACTTTATACAATGAGCAGTTCTTC. Translation gives CASSEGTLYNEQFF. Drawing the rest from reference TRBV14 and TRBJ2-1, the complete variable domain is EAGVTQFPSHSVIEKGQTVTLRCDPISGHDNLYWYRRVMGKEIKFLLHFVKESKQDESGMPNNRFLAERTGGTYSTLKVQPAELEDSGVYFCASSEGTLYNEQFFGPGTRLTVL.

The rearrangement joins TRBV30 to TRBJ2-3, with D unresolved. The CDR3 totals 14 residues. Trimming left V 3 bases short and J 0 bases short, with 10 bases between. CDR1 GTSNPN and CDR2 SVGIG come from the germline V gene (reference sequence). The CDR3 loop reads CAWSRGWSTDTQYF. The CDR3 coding sequence is TGTGCCTGGAGCCGTGGCTGGAGCACAGATACGCAGTATTTT. The whole variable domain, remainder taken from reference TRBV30 and TRBJ2-3, is SQTIHQWPATLVQPVGSPLSLECTVEGTSNPNLYWYRQAAGRGLQLLFYSVGIGQISSEVPQNLSASRPQDRQFILSSKKLLLSDSGFYLCAWSRGWSTDTQYFGPGTRLTVL.

This chain links TRBV19 with TRBJ2-6, with no clear D. Looked up from germline, CDR1 is LNHDA and CDR2 is SQIVND (reference sequence). Trimming took off 7 bases at V and 0 bases at J, with 19 bases between the two ends. The CDR3 totals 18 residues. DNA for the CDR3: TGTGCCAGTACCTCAACGACCCTCGATAGCTCTGGGGCCAACGTCCTGACTTTC. Protein sequence: CASTSTTLDSSGANVLTF. Full variable domain (outside the CDR3, taken from reference TRBV19 and TRBJ2-6): DGGITQSPKYLFRKEGQNVTLSCEQNLNHDAMYWYRQDPGQGLRLIYYSQIVNDFQKGDIAEGYSVSREKKESFPLTVTSAQKNPTAFYLCASTSTTLDSSGANVLTFGAGSRLTVL.

V and J are TRBV10-3 and TRBJ2-7, with a possible D match to TRBD1 (5 bases). V was shortened by 7 bases and J by 1 base, with 11 bases between the two germline ends. The CDR3 consists of 13 residues. The germline gives CDR1 ENHRY, CDR2 SYGVKD. The CDR3 DNA reads TGTGCCATCAAAACCGACAGTTCCTACGAGCAGTACTTC. Its translation is CAIKTDSSYEQYF.

CDR3 sequence: CASSQGVKGRLSGANVLTF. The CDR3 DNA is TGCGCCAGCAGCCAAGGGGTTAAAGGGCGGCTCTCTGGGGCCAACGTCCTGACTTTC. The rearrangement joins TRBV4-1 to TRBJ2-6; D is ambiguous. This CDR3 contains 19 residues. Germline V gives CDR1 MGHRA, CDR2 YSYEKL. Trimming left V 1 base short and J 0 bases short, with 16 bases between.

The chain employs TRBV2 and TRBJ1-2, with D unclear. CDR1 and CDR2 from the germline V gene are SNHLY and FYNNEI. The V and J ends lost 2 bases and 0 bases respectively, with 16 bases between them. The CDR3 is 17 amino acids. The CDR3: CASSERVFPATNYGYTF. For the CDR3, the DNA is TGTGCCAGCAGTGAAAGGGTCTTCCCCGCTACTAACTATGGCTACACCTTC. The full variable domain, in which reference TRBV2 and TRBJ1-2 provide the parts outside the CDR3, is EPEVTQTPSHQVTQMGQEVILRCVPISNHLYFYWYRQILGQKVEFLVSFYNNEISEKSEIFDDQFSVERPDGSNFTLKIRSTKLEDSAMYFCASSERVFPATNYGYTFGSGTRLTVV.

V gene TRBV7-3 combines with J gene TRBJ1-5; 8 positions agree with TRBD1. The V gene end was trimmed by 2 bases and the J gene end by 1 base; junction bases not matched to a gene: 1. Germline loops: CDR1 SGHTA, CDR2 FQGTGA. This CDR3 region has 15 residues. The DNA of the CDR3 is TGTGCCAGCAGCTTAGGGACAGGAAGCAATCAGCCCCAGCATTTT. Translated, it gives CASSLGTGSNQPQHF.

This chain uses TRBV14 with TRBJ1-2; the D gene is possibly TRBD1 (6 bases). Deletions cut 4 bases from V and 4 bases from J, with 10 bases between. There are 13 residues in the CDR3. Germline V gene lookup returns CDR1 SGHDN and CDR2 FVKESK. Written as DNA, the CDR3 is TGTGCCAGCAGCCCCGACAGGATCTATGGCTACACCTTC. Protein: CASSPDRIYGYTF. Supplemented by reference TRBV14 and TRBJ1-2, the full variable domain reads EAGVTQFPSHSVIEKGQTVTLRCDPISGHDNLYWYRRVMGKEIKFLLHFVKESKQDESGMPNNRFLAERTGGTYSTLKVQPAELEDSGVYFCASSPDRIYGYTFGSGTRLTVV.

This clone showed up just a few times. The chain has TRBV15 and TRBJ2-1; TRBD2 aligns across 9 bases. This CDR3 has 16 residues. The junction had 10 bases not matched to a gene; V was cut back by 3 bases and J by 7 bases. CDR1 and CDR2 (germline): LNHNV, YYDKDF (reference sequence). CDR3 DNA: TGTGCCACCAGCAGTCTGCGGGAGGGCCGAGCTAATGAGCAGTTCTTC. It specifies CATSSLREGRANEQFF.

J is TRBJ2-1 and V is TRBV19, with D possibly matching TRBD2 (6 bases). CDR1 is LNHDA, CDR2 SQIVND, per germline (reference sequence). The CDR3 is made up of 15 amino acids. Trimming removed 3 bases from V and 5 bases from J, with 14 bases in between. CDR3 protein: CASSISGLTNNEQFF. In DNA, the CDR3 is TGTGCCAGTAGTATCAGCGGGCTCACCAACAATGAGCAGTTCTTC. The full variable domain, rest sourced from reference TRBV19 and TRBJ2-1, is DGGITQSPKYLFRKEGQNVTLSCEQNLNHDAMYWYRQDPGQGLRLIYYSQIVNDFQKGDIAEGYSVSREKKESFPLTVTSAQKNPTAFYLCASSISGLTNNEQFFGPGTRLTVL.

The rearrangement joins TRBV19 to TRBJ1-3, with TRBD1 matching 7 bases. The V segment lost 4 bases and the J segment 0 bases; nucleotides outside the gene matches: 6. CDR3 length: 16 amino acids. Germline CDR1 reads LNHDA; CDR2 reads SQIVND (reference sequence). The CDR3 sequence is CASSTGQFNSGNTIYF. In DNA form, the CDR3 reads TGTGCCAGTAGTACGGGACAGTTTAACTCTGGAAACACCATATATTTT.

The chain recombines TRBV29-1 with TRBJ1-1, with TRBD1 matching over 7 bases. The CDR3 sequence is 13 residues long. Trimming removed 7 bases from V and 3 bases from J; junction bases left unmatched: 8. Germline V lookup: CDR1 SQVTM, CDR2 ANQGSEA. In nucleotides, the CDR3 is TGCAGCGCGGCGGTCCAGGGGGACACTGAAGCTTTCTTT. Its protein is CSAAVQGDTEAFF.

This sequence joins TRBV27 and TRBJ2-7; no reliable D call. Germline CDR1 and CDR2: MNHEY and SMNVEV (reference sequence). The length of the CDR3 is 15 residues. V was trimmed by 5 bases and J by 2 bases, leaving 16 bases between them. CDR3: CASSPGPNPPYEQYF. CDR3 nucleotides: TGTGCCAGCAGTCCAGGACCCAACCCACCCTACGAGCAGTACTTC.

In its sample, this clone was seen a few times. The chain combines TRBV5-1 with TRBJ2-7; 7 bases are a match to TRBD1. This CDR3 spans 14 amino acids. V lost 3 bases to trimming and J lost 3 bases; unmatched junction nucleotides: 6. CDR1 is SGHRS and CDR2 is YFSETQ in the germline V gene. The CDR3 is CASSSGTVGYEQYF. The CDR3 nucleotides read TGCGCCAGCAGCTCCGGGACAGTAGGCTACGAGCAGTACTTC.

The V and J genes are TRBV28 and TRBJ2-1; D unclear. The germline V gene encodes CDR1 MDHEN and CDR2 SYDVKM. Trimming removed 7 bases at V and 0 bases at J, with 16 bases between. This CDR3 comprises 16 residues. The CDR3 reads CASIPAGQTSYNEQFF. CDR3 in DNA: TGTGCCAGCATACCGGCAGGCCAGACCTCCTACAATGAGCAGTTCTTC.

This sequence joins TRBV5-5 and TRBJ1-2, with 12 bases fitting TRBD1. The ends lost 4 bases at V and 3 bases at J; junction bases unmatched: 4. Germline CDR1 and CDR2: SGHKS and YYEKEE (reference sequence). This CDR3 contains 15 residues. The CDR3 sequence: CASSGTGGLDYGYTF. In DNA form, the CDR3 reads TGTGCCAGCAGCGGGACAGGGGGCCTTGACTATGGCTACACCTTC.

The rearrangement links TRBV9 to TRBJ1-1; a possible D gene is TRBD1 (6 bases). Between the trimmed V and J ends, which lost 1 base and 3 bases, there was a span of 10 bases. There are 14 residues in the CDR3. CDR1 is SGDLS and CDR2 is YYNGEE in the germline V gene. CDR3 DNA: TGTGCCAGCAGCGTAAGGTCAGGGGACACTGAAGCTTTCTTT. It encodes CASSVRSGDTEAFF. Variable domain in full (rest from reference TRBV9 and TRBJ1-1): DSGVTQTPKHLITATGQRVTLRCSPRSGDLSVYWYQQSLDQGLQFLIQYYNGEERAKGNILERFSAQQFPDLHSELNLSSLELGDSALYFCASSVRSGDTEAFFGQGTRLTVV.

This clone was recorded a few times. The genes are TRBV7-8 and TRBJ2-1; 12 positions match TRBD2. This CDR3 is 15 amino acids long. Germline-derived CDR1 and CDR2 are SGHVS and FQNEAQ. With V trimmed by 1 base and J by 10 bases, 5 bases remained unmatched. CDR3 coding DNA: TGTGCCAGCAGCTTAGAACTAGCGGGAGGAGGGGAGCAGTTCTTC. It yields the protein CASSLELAGGGEQFF.

The V gene is TRBV19, the J gene TRBJ1-2; possible D gene TRBD1, 5 bases. The V end lost 7 bases, the J end lost 3 bases, and 6 bases lay between the germline ends. The CDR3 spans 11 residues. Germline CDR1 and CDR2: LNHDA and SQIVND (reference sequence). Here the CDR3 DNA reads TGTGCCAGTAAGGGGTACTATGGCTACACCTTC. Translating it yields CASKGYYGYTF.

This clone came up once. The chain links TRBV11-2 to TRBJ1-1; tentatively, D is TRBD1 (6 bases). The germline V and J ends were trimmed by 7 bases and 3 bases, with 12 bases remaining between them. This CDR3 contains 13 residues. Germline V gene sequence: CDR1 SGHAT, CDR2 FQNNGV. CDR3 sequence reads: CASKEPGDTEAFF. The CDR3 DNA reads as TGTGCCAGCAAGGAACCAGGGGACACTGAAGCTTTCTTT.

The chain couples TRBV7-9 to TRBJ1-2; maybe TRBD1 (5 bases). This CDR3 has 13 residues. V lost 2 bases to trimming and J lost 4 bases, with 8 bases between them. In germline, CDR1 is SEHNR, CDR2 FQNEAQ (reference sequence). CDR3 bases: TGTGCCAGCAGCTTATACAGGAGCTATGGCTACACCTTC. Translation: CASSLYRSYGYTF.

J is TRBJ2-3 and V is TRBV29-1, with 10 bases identical to TRBD1. Losses at the gene ends were 8 bases for V and 4 bases for J; bases not matched to a gene: 9. The CDR3 length is 14 residues. In germline, CDR1 is SQVTM, CDR2 ANQGSEA. CDR3 nucleotides: TGCAGCTTGAGACAGGGGGCAGGCGCAGATACGCAGTATTTT. Its translation: CSLRQGAGADTQYF.

V is TRBV4-2 and J is TRBJ1-1, with D unclear. This CDR3 contains 15 residues. Germline CDR1 and CDR2: LGHNA and YNFKEQ. With 4 bases removed from V and 2 bases from J, the gap between germline ends came to 14 bases. CDR3 sequence: CASSRERGLNTEAFF. The CDR3 DNA reads TGTGCCAGCAGCCGCGAACGGGGATTAAACACTGAAGCTTTCTTT.

The gene calls are TRBV14 and TRBJ2-5, with 7 bases that match TRBD1. CDR1 is SGHDN and CDR2 is FVKESK in the germline V gene. V lost 4 bases, J lost 0 bases, and 5 bases stayed unmatched. This CDR3 is built from 15 residues. The CDR3 region is CASSRQGWYQETQYF. CDR3 sequence (DNA): TGTGCCAGCAGCCGACAGGGTTGGTACCAAGAGACCCAGTACTTC.

V and J are TRBV27 and TRBJ2-7; TRBD2 matches 11 bases. This CDR3 contains 14 residues. The germline V gene has CDR1 MNHEY and CDR2 SMNVEV (reference sequence). V was pared by 4 bases and J by 3 bases, with 2 bases of the junction left unmatched. The CDR3 DNA follows: TGTGCCAGCAGTTCGACTAGCGGGAACTACGAGCAGTACTTC. Translated: CASSSTSGNYEQYF.

The chain carries TRBV29-1 and TRBJ2-7; D is ambiguous. Germline loops: CDR1 SQVTM, CDR2 ANQGSEA. The germline V and J ends were trimmed by 5 bases and 4 bases, with 9 bases remaining between them. The CDR3 length is 11 residues. As DNA, the CDR3 is TGCAGCGTTTCTCCTCAATACGAGCAGTACTTC. Translation: CSVSPQYEQYF.

This chain joins TRBV29-1 and TRBJ2-1; D may correspond to TRBD1 or TRBD2 (7 bases each). Germline V CDR1 and CDR2: SQVTM, ANQGSEA. V was shortened by 8 bases and J by 9 bases, with 20 bases between the two germline ends. The CDR3 runs to 13 residues. The chain's CDR3 is CSYRTRGHGEQFF. CDR3 coding DNA: TGCAGCTACCGGACTAGGGGGCATGGTGAGCAGTTCTTC.